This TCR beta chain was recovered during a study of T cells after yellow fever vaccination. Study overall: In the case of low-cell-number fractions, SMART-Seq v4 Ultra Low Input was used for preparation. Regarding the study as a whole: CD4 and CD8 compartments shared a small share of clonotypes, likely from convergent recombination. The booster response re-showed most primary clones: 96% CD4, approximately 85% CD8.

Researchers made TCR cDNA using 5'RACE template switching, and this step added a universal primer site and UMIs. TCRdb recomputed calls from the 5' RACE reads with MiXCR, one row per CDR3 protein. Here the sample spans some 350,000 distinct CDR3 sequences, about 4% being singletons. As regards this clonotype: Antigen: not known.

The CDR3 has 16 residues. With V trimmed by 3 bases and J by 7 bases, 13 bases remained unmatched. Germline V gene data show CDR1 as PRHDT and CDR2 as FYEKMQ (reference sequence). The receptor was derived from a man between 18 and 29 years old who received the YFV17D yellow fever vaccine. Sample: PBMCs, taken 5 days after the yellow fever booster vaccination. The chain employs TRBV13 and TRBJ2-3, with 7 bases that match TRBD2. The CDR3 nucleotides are TGTGCCAGCAGCTTCTCTAGGGGCGGGGGATTGAATACGCAGTATTTT. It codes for CASSFSRGGGLNTQYF.